A single sample gave rise to the 9 T cell receptor beta chains below, sequenced in a study of OX40 agonist ivuxolimab in advanced cancers. Clones were read by immunoSEQ multiplex PCR, and TCRdb kept only the in-frame ones, dropping some. Here the sample spans almost 20,000 clones, about four fifths being singletons. The sequenced sample was CD4+ or CD8+ T cells sorted from blood, obtained in a trial of the OX40 agonist ivuxolimab. Receptor source: an adult with an advanced solid tumor such as melanoma, head and neck, liver or kidney cancer.

The chain couples TRBV5-1 to TRBJ2-6, with D possibly TRBD2 on 5 matching bases. CDR1 and CDR2 from the germline V gene are SGHRS and YFSETQ. CDR3 size: 16 residues. The germline V and J ends were trimmed by 2 bases and 1 base, with 10 bases remaining between them. The CDR3 is CASSLHEGSGANVLTF. CDR3 bases: TGCGCCAGCAGCTTACATGAGGGTTCTGGGGCCAACGTCCTGACTTTC.

The rearrangement joins TRBV6-5 to TRBJ1-2; D not certain. The CDR3 sequence is 12 residues long. V lost 6 bases and J lost 1, with 6 bases in between. Germline-derived CDR1 and CDR2 are MNHEY and SVGAGI. The CDR3 here is CASRGINYGYTF. CDR3 in DNA: TGTGCCAGCAGGGGGATTAACTATGGCTACACCTTC.

With regard to this clone: The sample has other DNA sequences that encode this CDR3 too. This rearrangement joins TRBV4-1 to TRBJ2-2; weak D call: TRBD2 (5 bases). The CDR3 length is 15 residues. CDR1 is MGHRA and CDR2 is YSYEKL in the germline V gene. Trimming removed 0 bases from V and 4 bases from J, with 9 bases in between. The CDR3 region has the DNA TGCGCCAGCAGCCAAGAACCGGGAAGCACCGGGGAGCTGTTTTTT. Amino acids: CASSQEPGSTGELFF.

This clone was counted between two and nine times. The chain carries TRBV7-9 and TRBJ2-7, with TRBD1 matching over 8 bases. Trimming cost V 5 bases and J 3 bases; bases outside gene matches: 9. Germline CDR1 reads SEHNR; CDR2 reads FQNEAQ (reference sequence). CDR3 length: 15 residues. Written as DNA, the CDR3 is TGTGCCAGCAGCCCCTCGGACAGGGAGTTCTACGAGCAGTACTTC. It is translated as CASSPSDREFYEQYF.

This clone was recorded once. The V and J genes are TRBV29-1 and TRBJ1-1; maybe TRBD1 (6 bases). V was cut by 7 bases and J by 3 bases, with 18 bases left in between. CDR1 is SQVTM, CDR2 ANQGSEA, per germline. The CDR3 totals 14 residues. Written as DNA, the CDR3 is TGCAGCGCCCAAAACCCACAGGGTGACACTGAAGCTTTCTTT. This sequence encodes CSAQNPQGDTEAFF.

This clone has just a few counts. The chain uses TRBV15 and TRBJ2-3; 7 bases line up with TRBD2. V lost 2 bases, J lost 2 bases, and 10 bases stayed unmatched. The CDR3 is 17 amino acids. Germline assignment: CDR1 LNHNV and CDR2 YYDKDF (reference sequence). CDR3: CATSRRSSGINTDTQYF. DNA for the CDR3: TGTGCCACCAGCAGAAGATCTAGCGGAATCAACACAGATACGCAGTATTTT.

This chain joins TRBV28 and TRBJ2-4; a possible D gene is TRBD2 (6 bases). Germline CDR1 and CDR2: MDHEN and SYDVKM. The V gene lost 2 bases and the J gene lost 6 bases, with 14 bases spanning the gap. The CDR3 runs 15 residues. CDR3 in amino acids: CASSLPEGRPNIQYF. The CDR3 DNA is TGTGCCAGCAGTTTACCGGAGGGGCGCCCAAACATTCAGTACTTC.

The V gene is TRBV5-1, the J gene TRBJ2-3; the D is unclear. Germline V gene lookup returns CDR1 SGHRS and CDR2 YFSETQ. This CDR3 contains 14 residues. V was clipped by 0 bases and J by 1 base, with 6 bases between them. The CDR3 coding sequence is TGCGCCAGCAGCTTGGGGGCTCGCACAGATACGCAGTATTTT. It translates to CASSLGARTDTQYF.

The CDR3 here is CASGHGLAGDSGTQYF. The CDR3 coding sequence is TGTGCCAGCGGTCATGGACTAGCGGGGGACAGCGGGACCCAGTACTTC. J is TRBJ2-5 and V is TRBV9; 13 bases align to TRBD2. The germline gives CDR1 SGDLS, CDR2 YYNGEE. The CDR3 is made up of 16 amino acids. Trimming cost V 7 bases and J 7 bases; bases outside gene matches: 13.